Listed here is a single T cell receptor (beta chain). In the authors' workflow: Researchers report that nucleated cell counts were estimated from reference gene primer amplification. Sequencing was performed with immunoSEQ multiplex PCR; in TCRdb, only in-frame clones are kept and a portion is missing. That table gives V, J and clone size, and the DNA gave D and trimming. The sample has approximately 86,000 clones, about 88% seen once. These data are taken from a study of blood T cell repertoires in COVID-19. The wider study: Collection of acute and convalescent COVID-19 samples took place in the United States, Italy and Spain. Sample material is recorded as cDNA or gDNA derived from T cells, B-cell-depleted T cells, or PBMCs.

This CDR3 is built from 15 residues. Trimming took off 5 bases at V and 4 bases at J, with 16 bases between the two ends. Germline V CDR1 and CDR2: SGHTA, FQGNSA. The V gene is TRBV7-2, the J gene TRBJ2-3; D gene unclear. Material: peripheral blood. The sequence came from a man aged 45-65 years with acute or convalescent COVID-19. CDR3 region: CASSPSFAAADTQYF. The CDR3 DNA is TGTGCCAGCAGCCCTTCGTTTGCGGCGGCAGATACGCAGTATTTT.